Sequencing of this TCR beta chain was carried out in a study of cytomegalovirus exposure and HLA in healthy donors. Germline V gene sequence: CDR1 SNHLY, CDR2 FYNNEI. The CDR3 contains 15 residues. The V end lost 0 bases, the J end lost 1 base, and 9 bases lay between the germline ends. Comment on this clone: What it binds is unknown.

Study-level results: Rarity characterized most TCR sequences, yet some public TCRs appeared in many donors. High sensitivity and specificity were reportedly achieved when the classifier diagnosed cytomegalovirus status. The study labeled around 160 TCR beta chains cytomegalovirus-associated.

Using immunoSEQ multiplex PCR, the repertoire was profiled, and TCRdb retains in-frame clones only, with some absent. The repertoire holds 150,000 to 200,000 clones, with almost 85% as singletons. The chain combines TRBV2 with TRBJ1-1; the D is unclear. The source is a man younger than 40 in good health and CMV-seropositive. Sequencing was done on a sample of PBMCs. CDR3 residues: CASSEALGRNTEAFF. The CDR3 nucleotides are TGTGCCAGCAGTGAAGCGCTTGGCAGGAACACTGAAGCTTTCTTT.